This is a list of T cell receptor beta chains from one sample in a study of OX40 agonist ivuxolimab in advanced cancers. Generated by immunoSEQ multiplex PCR, the TCRdb table keeps only in-frame clones and is missing some. This table holds 45,000 to 55,000 clones, roughly 84% found once. The sequenced sample was CD4+ or CD8+ T cells sorted from blood, obtained in a trial of the OX40 agonist ivuxolimab. These receptors were taken from an adult with an advanced solid tumor such as melanoma, head and neck, liver or kidney cancer. Each CDR3 is given with its conserved first and last residue. D genes are given only for firm matches. The size of a clone is reported for some rows only, either as once, few or many, or as a class for expanded clones.

once	TRBJ2-5	TRBV30	TRBD2	CAWSVTSGMQYF	TGTGCCTGGAGTGTAACTAGCGGGATGCAGTACTTC
once	TRBJ2-7	TRBV5-1	NA	CASSPRDPTAKQYF	TGCGCCAGCAGCCCCCGGGACCCAACCGCGAAGCAGTACTTC
NA	TRBJ2-1	TRBV5-6	NA	CASSLSYEQFF	TGTGCCAGCAGCTTAAGTTATGAGCAGTTCTTC
NA	TRBJ1-3	TRBV6-5	NA	CASSRGYSGNTIYF	TGTGCCAGCAGTCGGGGTTACTCTGGAAACACCATATATTTT
NA	TRBJ1-2	TRBV30	NA	CAWRWGPGLDYTF	TGTGCCTGGAGGTGGGGACCAGGGTTAGACTACACCTTC
NA	TRBJ2-5	TRBV25-1	NA	CASSELALRGQYF	TGTGCCAGCAGTGAACTAGCGTTACGCGGGCAGTACTTC
NA	TRBJ2-2	TRBV18	NA	CASSPPSGVGTGELFF	TGTGCCAGCTCACCTCCGTCCGGGGTGGGCACCGGGGAGCTGTTTTTT
NA	TRBJ2-3	TRBV5-1	NA	CASSGEQGNTQYF	TGCGCCAGCAGCGGGGAACAGGGAAACACGCAGTATTTT
NA	TRBJ2-2	TRBV5-1	TRBD2	CASSLAGWGLAGARDTGELFF	TGCGCCAGCAGCTTGGCCGGCTGGGGACTAGCGGGAGCTCGGGACACCGGGGAGCTGTTTTTT
NA	TRBJ2-7	TRBV30	NA	CAWSVWSSIQSEQYF	TGTGCCTGGAGTGTATGGAGTAGCATCCAATCCGAGCAGTACTTC
NA	TRBJ2-7	TRBV5-1	NA	CASSLMGGREQYF	TGCGCCAGCAGCTTGATGGGGGGTCGAGAGCAGTACTTC
once	TRBJ2-7	TRBV6-5	NA	CASSTDSYEQYF	TGTGCCAGCAGTACGGACTCCTACGAGCAGTACTTC
NA	TRBJ2-6	TRBV5-4	NA	CASSLIEDFSGANVLTF	TGTGCCAGCAGCTTAATAGAGGATTTCTCTGGGGCCAACGTCCTGACTTTC
NA	TRBJ1-5	TRBV7-6	TRBD1	CASSLGTGGNQPQHF	TGTGCCAGCAGCTTGGGGACAGGGGGTAATCAGCCCCAGCATTTT
NA	TRBJ2-3	TRBV2	TRBD2	CASRVLAGGEVTQYF	TGTGCCAGCAGGGTTCTAGCGGGAGGGGAGGTTACGCAGTATTTT
NA	TRBJ2-5	TRBV5-6	TRBD1	CASSPVWRDRGLETQYF	TGTGCCAGCAGCCCGGTTTGGAGGGACAGGGGGCTTGAGACCCAGTACTTC
NA	TRBJ1-2	TRBV6-1	NA	CASSESAWDGYTF	TGTGCCAGCAGTGAATCGGCTTGGGATGGCTACACCTTC
NA	TRBJ1-2	TRBV28	TRBD1	CASSLNPRLRGNYGYTF	TGTGCCAGCAGTTTAAATCCCCGCCTCAGGGGGAACTATGGCTACACCTTC
NA	TRBJ1-1	TRBV5-4	TRBD1	CASSRGVAGGFTEAFF	TGTGCCAGCAGCCGGGGCGTGGCAGGGGGCTTCACTGAAGCTTTCTTT
NA	TRBJ2-5	TRBV2	NA	CARTGRRGETQYF	TGTGCCAGAACAGGACGGAGGGGAGAGACCCAGTACTTC
NA	TRBJ2-1	TRBV5-1	TRBD2	CASSPGLAGYNEQFF	TGCGCCAGCAGCCCGGGACTAGCGGGCTACAATGAGCAGTTCTTC
NA	TRBJ2-3	TRBV7-2	NA	CASSKFSTDTQYF	TGTGCCAGCAGCAAATTTAGCACAGATACGCAGTATTTT
NA	TRBJ2-6	TRBV7-9	TRBD1	CASSLGTGASLGANVLTF	TGTGCCAGCAGCTTAGGGACAGGGGCCTCTCTGGGGGCCAACGTCCTGACTTTC
NA	TRBJ2-3	TRBV18	NA	CASSPLGRGDTQYF	TGTGCCAGCTCACCTTTAGGGAGAGGGGATACGCAGTATTTT
NA	TRBJ1-4	TRBV21-1	NA	CASSPKESKGYNEKLFF	TGTGCCAGCAGCCCAAAGGAGAGTAAGGGCTATAATGAAAAACTGTTTTTT
NA	TRBJ1-4	TRBV5-8	NA	CASSARVVGKLFF	TGTGCCAGCAGCGCCAGGGTCGTTGGAAAACTGTTTTTT
NA	TRBJ2-1	TRBV5-1	TRBD2	CASSLRTSGRSGGNEQFF	TGCGCCAGCAGCCTCCGTACTAGCGGGAGATCCGGGGGGAATGAGCAGTTCTTC
once	TRBJ1-6	TRBV7-8	NA	CASSLVAANSPLHF	TGTGCCAGCAGCTTAGTGGCAGCTAATTCACCCCTCCACTTT
NA	TRBJ1-1	TRBV9	NA	CASSVGQTNTEAFF	TGTGCCAGCAGCGTAGGACAGACGAACACTGAAGCTTTCTTT
NA	TRBJ1-4	TRBV18	TRBD1	CASSPGQGFFEKLFF	TGTGCCAGCTCACCTGGACAGGGTTTTTTCGAAAAACTGTTTTTT
once	TRBJ1-5	TRBV6-9	TRBD1	CASSHKSRDRGLPQHF	TGTGCCAGCAGCCACAAATCCCGGGACAGGGGGCTTCCCCAGCATTTT
NA	TRBJ2-5	TRBV5-1	NA	CASSRTEETQYF	TGCGCCAGCAGCCGCACCGAAGAGACCCAGTACTTC
NA	TRBJ1-5	TRBV6-6	TRBD1	CASRSTGGRQPQHF	TGTGCCAGCAGATCAACAGGGGGTCGGCAGCCCCAGCATTTT
NA	TRBJ1-5	TRBV7-3	NA	CASRSERGSNQPQHF	TGTGCCAGCAGATCGGAAAGGGGTAGCAATCAGCCCCAGCATTTT
NA	TRBJ2-1	TRBV30	NA	CAWSQQQAYNEQFF	TGTGCCTGGAGTCAGCAACAGGCATACAATGAGCAGTTCTTC
NA	TRBJ2-6	TRBV13	TRBD1	CASSTRWTGPGANVLTF	TGTGCCAGCAGCACGCGCTGGACAGGTCCCGGGGCCAACGTCCTGACTTTC
NA	TRBJ2-3	TRBV4-1	TRBD1	CASSLGGTGSDTQYF	TGCGCCAGCAGCCTCGGGGGGACAGGGTCAGATACGCAGTATTTT
NA	TRBJ1-4	TRBV5-1	NA	CASSFRQVVTNEKLFF	TGCGCCAGCAGCTTTAGACAGGTGGTCACTAATGAAAAACTGTTTTTT
NA	TRBJ2-1	TRBV5-4	TRBD2	CASSLPPSGRGVNEQFF	TGTGCCAGCAGCTTGCCCCCTAGCGGGAGAGGTGTAAATGAGCAGTTCTTC
NA	TRBJ2-3	TRBV27	TRBD2	CASFRPPGGSTDTQYF	TGTGCCAGCTTCCGCCCCCCCGGGGGGTCCACAGATACGCAGTATTTT
NA	TRBJ2-7	TRBV15	NA	CATSHGGVFSSYEQYF	TGTGCCACCAGCCACGGTGGGGTATTCTCCAGCTACGAGCAGTACTTC
NA	TRBJ2-7	TRBV10-3	NA	CAIRRTDFGTYEQYF	TGTGCCATCAGGAGAACGGACTTCGGGACCTACGAGCAGTACTTC
NA	TRBJ2-5	TRBV2	TRBD2	CASTPGAGGTQYF	TGTGCCAGCACCCCTGGGGCGGGAGGGACCCAGTACTTC
NA	TRBJ2-2	TRBV9	NA	CASSDGTGGLLFF	TGTGCCAGCAGCGACGGGACTGGGGGTCTGCTGTTTTTT
NA	TRBJ1-2	TRBV5-1	NA	CASSLGQDYGYTF	TGCGCCAGCAGCTTGGGACAGGACTATGGCTACACCTTC
NA	TRBJ1-2	TRBV5-1	TRBD1	CASSQRTGGRNGYTF	TGCGCCAGCAGCCAAAGGACAGGGGGCAGAAATGGCTACACCTTC